The clone carrying this T cell receptor (beta chain) has more than one count but fewer than ten. Its antigen is not identified. PCR amplification relied on 60 Vbeta primers (plus 13 Jbeta primers). Libraries were prepared by immunoSEQ multiplex PCR; TCRdb keeps only in-frame clonotypes and omits some of them. The data contain approximately 75,000 clones, 60% to 75% of them singletons. The source of the sample is a study of cytomegalovirus exposure and HLA in healthy donors. Study outcomes and limitations: Analyses of presence/absence relied on an assumption of roughly uniform sequencing depth across donors. Being productive about 90% or about 30% of the time was typical of most TCR beta V segments in an earlier analysis.

Looked up from germline, CDR1 is MDHEN and CDR2 is SYDVKM. The CDR3 runs 15 residues. V trimming: 8 bases; J trimming: 2 bases; junction bases outside the gene matches: 7. Sequences were obtained from PBMCs. The sequence came from a man between 35 and 55 years old in good health and CMV-seropositive. This chain links TRBV28 with TRBJ1-2; 11 bases map to TRBD1. CDR3 sequence reads: CASRDRGKLNYGYTF. The CDR3 region has the DNA TGTGCCAGCCGGGACAGGGGGAAATTGAACTATGGCTACACCTTC.